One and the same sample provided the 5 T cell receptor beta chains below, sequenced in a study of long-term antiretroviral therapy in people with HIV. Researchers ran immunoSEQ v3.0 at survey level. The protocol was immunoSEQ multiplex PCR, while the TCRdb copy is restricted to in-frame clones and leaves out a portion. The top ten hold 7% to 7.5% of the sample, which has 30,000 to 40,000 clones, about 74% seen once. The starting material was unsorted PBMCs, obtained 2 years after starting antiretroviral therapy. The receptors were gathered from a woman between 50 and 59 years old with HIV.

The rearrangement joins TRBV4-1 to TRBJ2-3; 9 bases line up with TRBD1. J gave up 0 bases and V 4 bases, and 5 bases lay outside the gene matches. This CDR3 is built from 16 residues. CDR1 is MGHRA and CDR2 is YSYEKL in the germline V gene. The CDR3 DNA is TGCGCCAGCAGCCTGGGACAGGGTAGGAGCACAGATACGCAGTATTTT. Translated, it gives CASSLGQGRSTDTQYF.

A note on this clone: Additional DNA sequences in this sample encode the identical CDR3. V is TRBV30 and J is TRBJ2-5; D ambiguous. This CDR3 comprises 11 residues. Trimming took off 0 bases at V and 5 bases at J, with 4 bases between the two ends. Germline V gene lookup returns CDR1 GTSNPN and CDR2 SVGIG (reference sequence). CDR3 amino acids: CAWSVRETQYF. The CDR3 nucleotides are TGTGCCTGGAGTGTACGTGAGACCCAGTACTTC.

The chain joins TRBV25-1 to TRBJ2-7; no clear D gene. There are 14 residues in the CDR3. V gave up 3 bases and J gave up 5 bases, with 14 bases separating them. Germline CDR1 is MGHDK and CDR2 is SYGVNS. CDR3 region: CASSESDGAHEQYF. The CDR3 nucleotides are TGTGCCAGCAGTGAGTCGGACGGCGCCCACGAGCAGTACTTC.

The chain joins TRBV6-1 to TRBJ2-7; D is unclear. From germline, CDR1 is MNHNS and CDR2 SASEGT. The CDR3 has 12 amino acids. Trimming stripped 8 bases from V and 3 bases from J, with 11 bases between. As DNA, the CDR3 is TGTGCCAGCCATGACGGATTCTACGAGCAGTACTTC. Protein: CASHDGFYEQYF.

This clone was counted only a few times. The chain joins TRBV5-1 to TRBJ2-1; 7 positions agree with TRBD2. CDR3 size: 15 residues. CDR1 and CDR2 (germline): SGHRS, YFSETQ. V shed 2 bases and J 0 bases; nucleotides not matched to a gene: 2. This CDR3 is CASSFTGGSYNEQFF. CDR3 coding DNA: TGCGCCAGCAGCTTCACGGGGGGCTCCTACAATGAGCAGTTCTTC. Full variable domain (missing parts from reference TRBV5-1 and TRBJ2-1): KAGVTQTPRYLIKTRGQQVTLSCSPISGHRSVSWYQQTPGQGLQFLFEYFSETQRNKGNFPGRFSGRQFSNSRSEMNVSTLELGDSALYLCASSFTGGSYNEQFFGPGTRLTVL.